This TCR beta chain appears in the sequencing data of a study of response to subunit inactivated influenza vaccine. The study, taken as a whole, reports: New T cells are recruited in small numbers by each seasonal influenza vaccination, according to the authors' suggestion.

About this clonotype itself: Antigen unknown.

TCRdb recomputed calls from the RT-PCR reads with MiXCR, one row per CDR3 protein. The data show about 520,000 distinct CDR3 sequences, with roughly 7.6% seen just once and about an eighth held by the top ten. This specimen was PBMCs from blood, taken roughly 24 months after vaccination. The receptor comes from a man aged 50 to 69 who received an inactivated influenza vaccine.

CDR3: CASAPFTPRRSSTDTQYF. The CDR3 coding sequence is TGTGCCAGCGCCCCCTTCACCCCACGGCGTTCGAGCACAGATACGCAGTATTTT. The genes are TRBV5-6 and TRBJ2-3; D is uncertain. Germline lookup yields CDR1 SGHDT and CDR2 YYEEEE. This CDR3 is built from 18 residues. The ends were cut back, 7 bases at V and 0 bases at J, with 24 bases in the middle.